The rows below give T cell receptor beta chains drawn from one sample of a study of cytomegalovirus exposure and HLA in healthy donors. TCRdb's copy holds only in-frame clones and misses some; the assay was immunoSEQ multiplex PCR. Found here are around 150,000 clones, about 90% of them singletons; the top ten hold 4% to 4.5%. The source material was PBMCs. All receptors derive from a man younger than 35 in good health and CMV-seropositive. Both conserved end residues are part of each CDR3.

J: TRBJ1-2; V: TRBV28; CDR3: CASSFFAFRGYTF
J: TRBJ2-1; V: TRBV27; CDR3: CASSLKAGEYNEQFF
J: TRBJ2-7; V: TRBV6-6; CDR3: CASMAGGPGEQYF
J: TRBJ2-7; V: TRBV6-5; CDR3: CASRSGQSSYEQYF
J: TRBJ2-1; V: TRBV7-9; CDR3: CASSLAVRTSTQDNEQFF
J: TRBJ2-5; V: TRBV28; CDR3: CASSARLAGRETQYF
J: TRBJ2-3; V: TRBV6-4; CDR3: CASRAASADTQYF
J: TRBJ2-1; V: TRBV4-1; CDR3: CASSLSGSSYNEQFF
J: TRBJ1-5; V: TRBV5-1; CDR3: CASSPGEFNQPQHF
J: TRBJ1-1; V: TRBV27; CDR3: CASSTNRGEAFF
J: TRBJ2-7; V: TRBV7-9; CDR3: CASSPGGSYEQYF
J: TRBJ2-2; V: TRBV28; CDR3: CASSLYSQGDLNTGELFF
J: TRBJ1-2; V: TRBV28; CDR3: CASSLWGRANYGYTF
J: TRBJ2-1; V: TRBV11-2; CDR3: CASSPGGTMSTMKQFF
J: TRBJ2-5; V: TRBV19; CDR3: CASSDRVTQETQYF
J: TRBJ2-7; V: TRBV11-3; CDR3: CASSFPIQGTYSYEQYF
J: TRBJ1-2; V: TRBV19; CDR3: CASSILDSGNYGYTF
J: TRBJ2-7; V: TRBV9; CDR3: CASSVAEGGAYEQYF
J: TRBJ2-4; V: TRBV19; CDR3: CASSIIGKKVQNIQYF
J: TRBJ2-7; V: TRBV7-2; CDR3: CASSRTSGSSYEQYF
J: TRBJ2-4; V: TRBV11-3; CDR3: CASSRGQKNIQYF
J: TRBJ2-3; V: TRBV9; CDR3: CASSLGSGSHTDTQYF
J: TRBJ1-5; V: TRBV6-1; CDR3: CASSEVSGTGGNQPQHF
J: TRBJ2-3; V: TRBV7-9; CDR3: CASSLLGLAGADTQYF
J: TRBJ2-1; V: TRBV28; CDR3: CASIGPPSSGRVQFF
J: TRBJ1-5; V: TRBV28; CDR3: CASSLSSGQGAGPYSNQPQHF